This paragraph reports one T cell receptor beta chain. Sequence at one end of the junction differs from germline and may be a read error. This record belongs to a study of tumor-infiltrating lymphocytes in primary liver carcinoma. A constant-region primer primed TCR beta cDNA synthesis from 400 to 550 ng of total RNA. Three nested multiplex PCR rounds of slightly modified ARM-PCR generated TCR beta libraries. With TRBV1-TRBV30 forward primers and a C-beta reverse primer, the first two PCR rounds were run for roughly 10 cycles each. One entry per CDR3 protein, called by TCRdb with MiXCR from the multiplex PCR reads. This sample has roughly 36,000 distinct CDR3 sequences; 60% to 80% occur once, and the top ten carry about 35%. RNA and DNA were co-extracted from 20-30 mg of unsorted bulk tissue. Germline CDR1 and CDR2: SGHRS and YFSETQ. CDR3 length: 14 residues.

The TCR sequence derives from a man aged 35 to 55 with primary liver carcinoma and hepatitis B virus infection. Sequencing was done on a sample of tumor-adjacent normal liver tissue. The J gene is TRBJ1-1, the V gene TRBV5-1; the match to TRBD1 covers 11 bases. Here the CDR3 DNA reads TGCGCCAGCAGCTCGGGACAGGGGGAACCTGATGCTTTCTTT. Its protein is CASSSGQGEPDAFF.